The 23 T cell receptor beta chains below were found in one sample sequenced in a study of EBV T-cell therapy then PD-1 blockade in nasopharyngeal carcinoma. Their specific antigens are unknown. The method was immunoSEQ multiplex PCR; TCRdb's version includes in-frame clones alone and lacks a portion of them. The sample lists 14,000 or so clones, 84% occurring once. Treatment indicated: AdE1-LMPpoly-expanded autologous EBV-specific T-cell therapy followed by anti-PD-1 nivolumab. The source material was CD8+ T cells from blood, sampled at approximately day 100 from a patient whose treatment included autologous EBV-specific T cells and nivolumab. The origin of the receptors is a man aged 40-49 years with nasopharyngeal carcinoma.

The chain employs TRBV4-1 and TRBJ1-5; D unclear. Germline lookup yields CDR1 MGHRA and CDR2 YSYEKL. This CDR3 spans 18 amino acids. Trimming removed 2 bases at V and 0 bases at J, with 17 bases between. The CDR3 here is CASSQLSRGGYSNQPQHF. The CDR3 DNA is TGCGCCAGCAGCCAACTCTCCCGAGGTGGCTATAGCAATCAGCCCCAGCATTTT.

The rearrangement uses TRBV27 and TRBJ1-2, with a tentative D call TRBD1 (5 bases). Germline V gene sequence: CDR1 MNHEY, CDR2 SMNVEV (reference sequence). The V and J ends lost 5 bases and 5 bases respectively, with 9 bases between them. The CDR3 runs 12 residues. CDR3 coding DNA: TGTGCCAGCAGTGCCCAGGGTTATGGCTACACCTTC. It yields the protein CASSAQGYGYTF.

The V gene is TRBV5-1, the J gene TRBJ1-1, with TRBD1 as a possible D gene (5 bases). The V gene's germline CDR1 is SGHRS and CDR2 YFSETQ. The CDR3 sequence is 14 residues long. The V end lost 4 bases, the J end lost 8 bases, and 18 bases lay between the germline ends. Here the CDR3 reads CASSRTGAVREAFF. In DNA, the CDR3 is TGCGCCAGCAGCCGGACCGGGGCAGTAAGAGAAGCTTTCTTT.

Only one count was recorded for this clone. The chain has TRBV9 and TRBJ2-7; D remains ambiguous. The CDR3 has 14 residues. Germline CDR1 and CDR2: SGDLS and YYNGEE. Trimming shortened V by 0 bases and J by 1 base, and 8 bases separated the two germline ends. The chain's CDR3 is CASSVGQLSYEQYF. Here the CDR3 DNA reads TGTGCCAGCAGCGTAGGGCAGCTTTCCTACGAGCAGTACTTC.

The sample holds one count of this clone. The chain combines TRBV5-5 with TRBJ1-1; D not certain. Looked up from germline, CDR1 is SGHKS and CDR2 is YYEKEE (reference sequence). The CDR3 runs to 14 residues. V lost 2 bases and J lost 7, with 15 bases in between. The CDR3 region is CASSLVPPTSEAFF. CDR3 DNA sequence: TGTGCCAGCAGCTTAGTACCGCCCACGAGTGAAGCTTTCTTT. Combining the CDR3 with reference TRBV5-5 and TRBJ1-1 gives the whole variable domain DAGVTQSPTHLIKTRGQQVTLRCSPISGHKSVSWYQQVLGQGPQFIFQYYEKEERGRGNFPDRFSARQFPNYSSELNVNALLLGDSALYLCASSLVPPTSEAFFGQGTRLTVV.

The J gene is TRBJ1-5, the V gene TRBV9; D unclear. Trimming shortened V by 0 bases and J by 4 bases, and 11 bases separated the two germline ends. The CDR3 is 15 residues long. Germline CDR1 is SGDLS and CDR2 is YYNGEE. The CDR3 loop is CASSVESGRNQPQHF. The CDR3 DNA reads TGTGCCAGCAGCGTAGAGTCGGGGAGGAATCAGCCCCAGCATTTT.

Only one count was recorded for this clone. The chain links TRBV7-3 to TRBJ1-2; D not resolved. Germline V gives CDR1 SGHTA, CDR2 FQGTGA. CDR3 size: 13 residues. V was pared by 5 bases and J by 5 bases, with 12 bases between. CDR3 coding DNA: TGTGCCAGCAGCCCGGACGGGAATTATGGCTACACCTTC. Translated, it gives CASSPDGNYGYTF.

The chain uses TRBV4-2 and TRBJ1-5; D gene ambiguous. Trimming took 7 bases from V and 2 from J, leaving 6 bases between them. The CDR3 runs 12 residues. Germline V gene lookup returns CDR1 LGHNA and CDR2 YNFKEQ. This CDR3 is CASKEGNQPQHF. The CDR3 region has the DNA TGTGCCAGCAAGGAAGGCAATCAGCCCCAGCATTTT.

Turning to this clone: Within the sample, other DNA sequences also encode this same CDR3. The rearrangement uses TRBV6-1 and TRBJ1-5, with 8 bases fitting TRBD1. Germline V gene lookup returns CDR1 MNHNS and CDR2 SASEGT. The CDR3 contains 14 residues. V gave up 7 bases and J gave up 4 bases; unmatched junction bases: 6. CDR3 protein: CASNDRGSNQPQHF. The CDR3 region has the DNA TGTGCCAGCAACGACAGGGGTTCAAATCAGCCCCAGCATTTT.

The chain links TRBV6-6 to TRBJ1-2, with no clear D. This CDR3 has 16 amino acids. Germline CDR1 MNHNY, CDR2 SVGAGI (reference sequence). V was shortened by 6 bases and J by 5 bases, with 22 bases between the two germline ends. CDR3: CASSATALEASYGYTF. Written as DNA, the CDR3 is TGTGCCAGCAGCGCCACCGCCCTAGAAGCATCGTATGGCTACACCTTC.

The J gene is TRBJ2-7, the V gene TRBV14; TRBD2 aligns across 7 bases. V shed 0 bases and J 4 bases; nucleotides not matched to a gene: 6. The V gene's germline CDR1 is SGHDN and CDR2 FVKESK. This CDR3 region has 15 residues. CDR3 sequence: CASSQDLAGEYEQYF. The CDR3 nucleotides are TGTGCCAGCAGCCAAGATCTCGCGGGGGAATACGAGCAGTACTTC.

V usage is TRBV10-3 and J usage is TRBJ2-3; D is ambiguous. Germline V gene sequence: CDR1 ENHRY, CDR2 SYGVKD. Trimming took off 4 bases at V and 2 bases at J, with 13 bases between the two ends. The CDR3 runs 15 residues. The CDR3 sequence is CAISAKLIVTDTQYF. CDR3 in DNA: TGTGCCATCAGTGCGAAATTGATCGTCACAGATACGCAGTATTTT.

The genes are TRBV7-8 and TRBJ2-1, with 12 bases fitting TRBD2. Unmatched junction bases numbered 7, after V lost 1 base and J lost 0 bases. The CDR3 totals 19 residues. CDR1 and CDR2 from the germline V gene are SGHVS and FQNEAQ. CDR3 region: CASSLGASGGVSSYNEQFF. The CDR3 bases are TGTGCCAGCAGCTTAGGAGCTAGCGGGGGGGTCAGCTCCTACAATGAGCAGTTCTTC.

The V and J genes are TRBV11-3 and TRBJ2-7, with D possibly being TRBD1 or TRBD2 (6 bases each). The CDR3 extends over 17 amino acids. Deletions cut 5 bases from V and 4 bases from J, with 24 bases between. CDR1 and CDR2 (germline): SGHNT, YENEEA. CDR3 loop: CASSSWNRELAVYEQYF. CDR3 DNA sequence: TGTGCCAGCAGCAGTTGGAACAGGGAACTAGCAGTGTACGAGCAGTACTTC.

V usage is TRBV9 and J usage is TRBJ1-5; tentative D call: TRBD1 (5 bases). The CDR3 totals 15 residues. V was cut by 0 bases and J by 3 bases, with 10 bases left in between. Germline V gene data show CDR1 as SGDLS and CDR2 as YYNGEE. Written as DNA, the CDR3 is TGTGCCAGCAGCGTAGGCGCAGGGTACAATCAGCCCCAGCATTTT. Translated: CASSVGAGYNQPQHF.

This clone was counted between two and nine times. The rearrangement joins TRBV5-1 to TRBJ2-6, with D uncertain. Germline assignment: CDR1 SGHRS and CDR2 YFSETQ. The CDR3 is made up of 16 amino acids. Deletions cut 0 bases from V and 8 bases from J, with 15 bases between. The CDR3 sequence is CASSLGLVVGSNVLTF. Written as DNA, the CDR3 is TGCGCCAGCAGCTTGGGCCTGGTAGTCGGGTCCAACGTCCTGACTTTC.

This clone is a singleton in its sample. V and J are TRBV6-6 and TRBJ2-7; TRBD1 might be the D (6 bases). Per the germline V gene, CDR1 is MNHNY and CDR2 is SVGAGI (reference sequence). This CDR3 has 15 residues. Trimming shortened V by 4 bases and J by 0 bases, and 13 bases separated the two germline ends. The CDR3 bases are TGTGCCAGCAGTTCCCCGGGACACAACTCCTACGAGCAGTACTTC. It encodes CASSSPGHNSYEQYF.

This rearrangement joins TRBV7-2 to TRBJ2-1; 11 bases line up with TRBD2. V was pared by 6 bases and J by 5 bases, with 9 bases of the junction left unmatched. There are 16 residues in the CDR3. CDR1 is SGHTA, CDR2 FQGNSA, per germline. The CDR3 DNA follows: TGTGCCAGCAGACCTTCTAGCGGGGGGTACAACAATGAGCAGTTCTTC. The encoded protein is CASRPSSGGYNNEQFF.

The chain carries TRBV5-6 and TRBJ1-1; D is unresolved. Germline V CDR1 and CDR2: SGHDT, YYEEEE. Trimming shortened V by 4 bases and J by 5 bases, and 6 bases separated the two germline ends. The CDR3 runs 11 residues. CDR3 amino acids: CASSRGTEAFF. The CDR3 nucleotides read TGTGCCAGCAGCCGGGGAACTGAAGCTTTCTTT.

This chain joins TRBV25-1 and TRBJ2-7; D is ambiguous. Trimming took off 2 bases at V and 2 bases at J, with 7 bases between the two ends. CDR3 length equals 13 residues. Germline V lookup: CDR1 MGHDK, CDR2 SYGVNS. The CDR3 reads CASSEGSTYEQYF. CDR3 in DNA: TGTGCCAGCAGTGAAGGGTCAACCTACGAGCAGTACTTC.

V gene TRBV5-1 combines with J gene TRBJ2-1; 11 positions match TRBD2. The CDR3 spans 17 residues. J lost 4 bases, V lost 0 bases, and 6 bases had no gene match. Germline V lookup: CDR1 SGHRS, CDR2 YFSETQ. CDR3 coding DNA: TGCGCCAGCAGCTTGGGAACTAGCGGGGGACTTTACAATGAGCAGTTCTTC. Translation: CASSLGTSGGLYNEQFF.

The gene calls are TRBV27 and TRBJ1-5; TRBD1 might be the D (5 bases). Trimming removed 5 bases from V and 6 bases from J, with 14 bases in between. CDR3 length equals 14 residues. From germline, CDR1 is MNHEY and CDR2 SMNVEV (reference sequence). The DNA of the CDR3 is TGTGCCAGCAGTCTCGGACACACAGGTCAGCCCCAGCATTTT. This encodes CASSLGHTGQPQHF.

This sequence joins TRBV12-3 or TRBV12-4 and TRBJ1-3; D is unresolved. CDR3 size: 13 residues. V lost 6 bases, J lost 0 bases, and 6 bases lay in between. CDR3 nucleotide sequence: TGTGCCAGCAGCCAGGACTCTGGAAACACCATATATTTT. It is translated as CASSQDSGNTIYF.